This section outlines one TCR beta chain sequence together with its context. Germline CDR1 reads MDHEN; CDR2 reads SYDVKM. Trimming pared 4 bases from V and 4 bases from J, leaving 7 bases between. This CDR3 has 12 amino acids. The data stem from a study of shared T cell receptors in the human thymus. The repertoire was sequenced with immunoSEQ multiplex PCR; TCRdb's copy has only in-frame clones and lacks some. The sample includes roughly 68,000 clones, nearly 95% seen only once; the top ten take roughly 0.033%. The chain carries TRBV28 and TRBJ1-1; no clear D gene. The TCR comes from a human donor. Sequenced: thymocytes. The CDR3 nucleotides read TGTGCCAGCAGTTCGGGGAGCACTGAAGCTTTCTTT. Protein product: CASSSGSTEAFF.